The 21 T cell receptor beta chains given below trace back to one sample, sequenced in a study of OX40 agonist ivuxolimab in advanced cancers. The repertoire was sequenced with immunoSEQ multiplex PCR; TCRdb's copy has only in-frame clones and lacks some. Of 25,000 to 35,000 clones listed, 65% to 75% are singletons. The sample consisted of CD4+ or CD8+ T cells sorted from blood, taken in a trial of the OX40 agonist ivuxolimab. The receptors stem from an adult with an advanced solid tumor such as melanoma, head and neck, liver or kidney cancer.

The V gene is TRBV2, the J gene TRBJ1-1, with no clear D. Germline CDR1 is SNHLY and CDR2 is FYNNEI. The CDR3 covers 15 residues. Trimming pared 7 bases from V and 4 bases from J, leaving 19 bases between. CDR3 DNA: TGTGCCAGCATTGGGGTTTCTGGGGAGGGCACTGAAGCTTTCTTT. It codes for CASIGVSGEGTEAFF.

This clone showed up just a few times. The chain employs TRBV12-5 and TRBJ1-5; weak D call: TRBD1 (5 bases). CDR3 length equals 17 residues. Trimming removed 1 base at V and 0 bases at J, with 13 bases between. Germline V gives CDR1 LGHNT, CDR2 FRNRAP. DNA of the CDR3: TGTGCTAGTGGTTTGGCCAGGGACGTATATAGCAATCAGCCCCAGCATTTT. Amino acids: CASGLARDVYSNQPQHF. Full variable domain (missing parts from reference TRBV12-5 and TRBJ1-5): DARVTQTPRHKVTEMGQEVTMRCQPILGHNTVFWYRQTMMQGLELLAYFRNRAPLDDSGMPKDRFSAEMPDATLATLKIQPSEPRDSAVYFCASGLARDVYSNQPQHFGDGTRLSIL.

This chain joins TRBV6-5 and TRBJ1-2; D might be TRBD1 (5 bases). CDR1 and CDR2 (germline): MNHEY, SVGAGI. V was pared by 6 bases and J by 1 base, with 12 bases between. This CDR3 comprises 14 residues. CDR3 loop: CASRPGPSNYGYTF. CDR3 DNA sequence: TGTGCCAGCAGGCCGGGACCGAGTAACTATGGCTACACCTTC.

The CDR3 region has the DNA TGCGCCAGCAGCCAACGTAACAGGGGCTTTAGCTCCTACGAGCAGTACTTC. Amino acids: CASSQRNRGFSSYEQYF. The chain joins TRBV4-1 to TRBJ2-7, with TRBD1 matching over 7 bases. From germline, CDR1 is MGHRA and CDR2 YSYEKL. This CDR3 has 17 residues. The ends lost 2 bases at V and 0 bases at J; junction bases unmatched: 10.

The chain uses TRBV5-4 and TRBJ2-5, with TRBD2 matching over 7 bases. The CDR3 loop spans 13 amino acids. From germline, CDR1 is SGHNT and CDR2 YYREEE (reference sequence). The V and J ends lost 4 bases and 2 bases, in that order; junction bases with no gene match: 2. The CDR3, as DNA: TGTGCCAGCAGCGGACTAGAGCAAGAGACCCAGTACTTC. Amino acids: CASSGLEQETQYF.

This rearrangement joins TRBV2 to TRBJ1-1, with D possibly being TRBD1 (6 bases). The germline V gene encodes CDR1 SNHLY and CDR2 FYNNEI. V was cut by 4 bases and J by 3 bases, with 12 bases left in between. CDR3 length equals 14 residues. This CDR3 is CASSGKGGDTEAFF. Here the CDR3 DNA reads TGTGCCAGCAGTGGAAAGGGGGGGGACACTGAAGCTTTCTTT.

The chain is built from TRBV6-5 and TRBJ1-5, with D tentatively TRBD1 (5 bases). The CDR3 contains 13 residues. Trimming removed 6 bases from V and 5 bases from J, with 11 bases in between. Germline V gene data show CDR1 as MNHEY and CDR2 as SVGAGI. CDR3 bases: TGTGCCAGCAGGTCGAGGGGTGATCAGCCCCAGCATTTT. It is translated as CASRSRGDQPQHF.

This clone was seen only a few times. The V and J genes are TRBV30 and TRBJ1-1, with a weak D call TRBD1 (5 bases). This CDR3 is 13 amino acids long. Germline V lookup: CDR1 GTSNPN, CDR2 SVGIG (reference sequence). V was trimmed by 3 bases and J by 4 bases, leaving 12 bases between them. The CDR3 reads CAWRAGRGTEAFF. The CDR3, as DNA: TGTGCCTGGAGAGCAGGGAGGGGCACTGAAGCTTTCTTT.

V usage is TRBV2 and J usage is TRBJ1-4, with 7 bases aligning to TRBD1. J gave up 5 bases and V 4 bases, and 4 bases lay outside the gene matches. Per the germline V gene, CDR1 is SNHLY and CDR2 is FYNNEI. The CDR3 is 14 amino acids. The CDR3 region is CASSGDSKNEKLFF. DNA for the CDR3: TGTGCCAGCAGTGGGGACAGCAAGAATGAAAAACTGTTTTTT.

The chain employs TRBV6-6 and TRBJ2-5, with a possible D match to TRBD1 (5 bases). Looked up from germline, CDR1 is MNHNY and CDR2 is SVGAGI (reference sequence). With 5 bases removed from V and 4 bases from J, the gap between germline ends came to 14 bases. The CDR3 consists of 14 residues. The CDR3: CASSPPGKRETQYF. For the CDR3, the DNA is TGTGCCAGCAGTCCCCCAGGGAAGCGAGAGACCCAGTACTTC.

The chain's CDR3 is CASSPTNRVEKLFF. DNA of the CDR3: TGTGCCAGCTCCCCGACCAACAGAGTTGAAAAACTGTTTTTT. The chain recombines TRBV18 with TRBJ1-4; unclear D gene. The CDR3 extends over 14 amino acids. V lost 6 bases to trimming and J lost 7 bases, with 15 bases between them. Germline lookup yields CDR1 KGHSH and CDR2 LQKENI.

The CDR3 DNA reads TGTGCCAGCAGCTTGCAGGGGACGGAAACCGGGGAGCTGTTTTTT. This translates into CASSLQGTETGELFF. The rearrangement joins TRBV4-2 to TRBJ2-2; possibly TRBD1 for D (6 bases). This CDR3 has 15 residues. CDR1 LGHNA and CDR2 YNFKEQ come from the germline V gene. Trimming stripped 5 bases from V and 5 bases from J, with 15 bases between.

This chain connects TRBV6-1 to TRBJ2-7, with 12 bases aligning to TRBD2. The J segment lost 2 bases and the V segment lost 7 bases, leaving 6 bases of the junction unmatched. The germline V gene has CDR1 MNHNS and CDR2 SASEGT. The CDR3 is 15 residues long. CDR3 sequence (DNA): TGTGCCAGCAAAACTAGCGGGGGGATCACCTACGAGCAGTACTTC. Protein: CASKTSGGITYEQYF.

The rearrangement joins TRBV11-2 to TRBJ2-1, with D possibly called TRBD1 or TRBD2 (5 bases each). This CDR3 contains 14 residues. The germline V and J ends were trimmed by 6 bases and 6 bases, with 15 bases remaining between them. CDR1 and CDR2 (germline): SGHAT, FQNNGV. For the CDR3, the DNA is TGTGCCAGCAGTTTGCAGGGAGTCCCCAATGAGCAGTTCTTC. Translating gives CASSLQGVPNEQFF.

V usage is TRBV7-2 and J usage is TRBJ1-6; 7 bases are a match to TRBD1. The V and J ends lost 1 base and 7 bases, in that order; junction bases with no gene match: 7. This CDR3 spans 16 amino acids. Germline V gives CDR1 SGHTA, CDR2 FQGNSA. The DNA for the CDR3 is TGTGCCAGCAGCTTAGTACCCAGGGGGGGAAATTCACCCCTCCACTTT. It translates to CASSLVPRGGNSPLHF.

This clone appeared a few times. V usage is TRBV7-3 and J usage is TRBJ1-6; maybe TRBD1 (6 bases). Germline CDR1 SGHTA, CDR2 FQGTGA. CDR3 size: 15 residues. Deletions cut 5 bases from V and 6 bases from J, with 14 bases between. This CDR3 is CASSAQGLGNSPLHF. In DNA form, the CDR3 reads TGTGCCAGCAGCGCCCAGGGGCTGGGTAATTCACCCCTCCACTTT.

J is TRBJ2-5 and V is TRBV7-2, with 7 bases fitting TRBD1. Unmatched junction bases numbered 9, after V lost 5 bases and J lost 3 bases. The CDR3 totals 15 residues. Germline CDR1 reads SGHTA; CDR2 reads FQGNSA. The CDR3 spells CASSHGRGQEETQYF. The CDR3 DNA reads as TGTGCCAGCAGCCATGGTCGAGGACAGGAAGAGACCCAGTACTTC.

The V and J genes are TRBV7-3 and TRBJ2-7; D gene ambiguous. The germline V gene encodes CDR1 SGHTA and CDR2 FQGTGA. V dropped 5 bases and J dropped 3 bases, with 14 bases sitting between them. CDR3 length: 14 amino acids. The DNA of the CDR3 is TGTGCCAGCAGCCCCACAGTGTCCGGCTACGAGCAGTACTTC. This translates into CASSPTVSGYEQYF.

The chain recombines TRBV6-5 with TRBJ2-5; D is perhaps TRBD1 (6 bases). Trimming stripped 7 bases from V and 7 bases from J, with 16 bases between. CDR1 MNHEY and CDR2 SVGAGI come from the germline V gene. The length of the CDR3 is 13 residues. CDR3: CASKIRDIGTQYF. In DNA, the CDR3 is TGTGCCAGCAAGATAAGGGACATCGGGACCCAGTACTTC.

This clone was recorded a few times. The V and J genes are TRBV6-5 and TRBJ2-2, with a possible D match to TRBD2 (6 bases). V was pared by 6 bases and J by 5 bases, with 13 bases between. From germline, CDR1 is MNHEY and CDR2 SVGAGI. The CDR3 is 14 amino acids. The CDR3 sequence is CASRGKGGTGELFF. CDR3 DNA sequence: TGTGCCAGCAGAGGGAAGGGAGGAACCGGGGAGCTGTTTTTT.

The rearrangement joins TRBV19 to TRBJ2-3; TRBD1 agrees at 8 bases. The CDR3 has 14 amino acids. The germline CDR1 and CDR2 sequences are LNHDA and SQIVND (reference sequence). With 6 bases clipped from V and 3 bases from J, the junction kept 5 bases outside the gene matches. Here the CDR3 DNA reads TGTGCCAGTAGCGACAGGGGTGGTACAGATACGCAGTATTTT. Translation: CASSDRGGTDTQYF.